The 28 T cell receptor beta chains presented below share a single source sample, sequenced in a study of blood T cell repertoires in COVID-19 (TCRdb year 2020). Libraries came from the immunoSEQ multiplex PCR assay. Here the immuneACCESS table is served through TCRdb, limited to in-frame sequences with V and J called. Missing clones are a known gap in these copies; in checked studies unresolved V genes cover under half, and the rest lacks a known reason. The sample table records about 29,000 clones; 80% of these occur just once. The ten top clones hold roughly half of the sample. Sequenced sample: peripheral blood. The receptors derive from an older woman with acute or convalescent COVID-19.

Here the CDR3 reads CASSWTGTGNTIYF. The CDR3 nucleotides are TGCGCCAGCAGCTGGACAGGGACTGGAAACACCATATATTTT. This rearrangement joins TRBV5-1 to TRBJ1-3; 8 bases line up with TRBD1. CDR1 is SGHRS and CDR2 is YFSETQ in the germline V gene. V lost 3 bases and J lost 2; bases outside the gene matches: 1. There are 14 residues in the CDR3.

For the CDR3, the DNA is TGTGCCAGCAGCCGTGGGAGGGCTGAGGGCTACACCTTC. Encoded protein: CASSRGRAEGYTF. This rearrangement joins TRBV3-1 (or the pseudogene TRBV3-2) to TRBJ1-2; D not certain. The CDR3 runs to 13 residues. The germline V gene encodes CDR1 LGHDT and CDR2 YNNKEL (reference sequence). V was pared by 4 bases and J by 8 bases, with 14 bases between.

This clone was observed a few times. The chain links TRBV5-5 to TRBJ1-2; 8 bases align to TRBD1. The CDR3 contains 14 residues. Germline-derived CDR1 and CDR2 are SGHKS and YYEKEE (reference sequence). With V trimmed by 4 bases and J by 4 bases, 6 bases remained unmatched. The CDR3 is CASSPSGQVYGYTF. In DNA form, the CDR3 reads TGTGCCAGCAGCCCCTCGGGACAGGTCTATGGCTACACCTTC.

This clone was seen a few times. The chain recombines TRBV6-1 with TRBJ2-7; D is unresolved. The CDR3 consists of 12 residues. Trimming took 2 bases from V and 4 from J, leaving 6 bases between them. Germline V gene lookup returns CDR1 MNHNS and CDR2 SASEGT. The DNA of the CDR3 is TGTGCCAGCAGTGAAATGACTTACGAGCAGTACTTC. It is translated as CASSEMTYEQYF.

The genes are TRBV5-8 and TRBJ2-7; tentative D call: TRBD2 (7 bases). Trimming shortened V by 2 bases and J by 4 bases, and 16 bases separated the two germline ends. This CDR3 is built from 15 residues. Germline V gene sequence: CDR1 SGHTS, CDR2 YDEGEE. CDR3 loop: CASSFGPGGRYEQYF. CDR3 DNA sequence: TGTGCCAGCAGCTTTGGACCGGGGGGCAGGTACGAGCAGTACTTC.

CDR3 sequence reads: CASSLGTGVVGYTF. The CDR3, as DNA: TGTGCCAGCAGCTTAGGGACAGGGGTAGTAGGCTACACCTTC. The chain links TRBV5-5 to TRBJ1-2, with TRBD1 identical over 10 bases. Losses at the gene ends were 2 bases for V and 8 bases for J; bases not matched to a gene: 6. Germline CDR1 reads SGHKS; CDR2 reads YYEKEE (reference sequence). The CDR3 loop spans 14 amino acids. Combining the CDR3 with reference TRBV5-5 and TRBJ1-2 gives the whole variable domain DAGVTQSPTHLIKTRGQQVTLRCSPISGHKSVSWYQQVLGQGPQFIFQYYEKEERGRGNFPDRFSARQFPNYSSELNVNALLLGDSALYLCASSLGTGVVGYTFGSGTRLTVV.

The table lists this clone with a count of one. The chain has TRBV2 and TRBJ2-1; tentatively, D is TRBD2 (5 bases). V lost 6 bases and J 7 bases, leaving 10 bases between the germline ends. The length of the CDR3 is 12 residues. Per the germline V gene, CDR1 is SNHLY and CDR2 is FYNNEI. CDR3 protein: CASRPRGNEQFF. The CDR3 DNA sequence: TGTGCCAGCAGGCCCCGGGGTAATGAGCAGTTCTTC. Variable domain in full (rest from reference TRBV2 and TRBJ2-1): EPEVTQTPSHQVTQMGQEVILRCVPISNHLYFYWYRQILGQKVEFLVSFYNNEISEKSEIFDDQFSVERPDGSNFTLKIRSTKLEDSAMYFCASRPRGNEQFFGPGTRLTVL.

This clone was observed once. This sequence joins TRBV7-3 and TRBJ1-1; D call uncertain. Per the germline V gene, CDR1 is SGHTA and CDR2 is FQGTGA. Trimming removed 1 base at V and 4 bases at J, with 10 bases between. This CDR3 spans 14 amino acids. CDR3 amino acids: CASSLSVEGTEAFF. CDR3 in DNA: TGTGCCAGCAGCTTAAGCGTGGAGGGCACTGAAGCTTTCTTT.

The V gene is TRBV5-1, the J gene TRBJ2-1; TRBD2 is a possible D gene (5 bases). V lost 0 bases to trimming and J lost 3 bases, with 10 bases between them. CDR1 and CDR2 from the germline V gene are SGHRS and YFSETQ. The length of the CDR3 is 15 residues. The CDR3 here is CASSLDHGNYNEQFF. The CDR3 coding sequence is TGCGCCAGCAGCTTGGACCACGGGAACTACAATGAGCAGTTCTTC.

The V and J genes are TRBV4-2 and TRBJ1-5; D is uncertain. Germline CDR1 and CDR2: LGHNA and YNFKEQ. CDR3 length: 15 amino acids. The germline V and J ends were trimmed by 0 bases and 4 bases, with 10 bases remaining between them. CDR3 nucleotide sequence: TGTGCCAGCAGCCAAGATTCCGAGCGGAATCAGCCCCAGCATTTT. This encodes CASSQDSERNQPQHF.

CDR3 region: CASSFGQRNTEAFF. CDR3 DNA sequence: TGTGCCAGCAGCTTTGGACAGCGGAACACTGAAGCTTTCTTT. The chain has TRBV7-8 and TRBJ1-1, with D perhaps TRBD1 (6 bases). The V gene lost 3 bases and the J gene lost 1 base, with 9 bases spanning the gap. Germline loops: CDR1 SGHVS, CDR2 FQNEAQ. The CDR3 consists of 14 residues. Looking up the rest from reference TRBV7-8 and TRBJ1-1 gives the full variable domain: GAGVSQSPRYKVAKRGQDVALRCDPISGHVSLFWYQQALGQGPEFLTYFQNEAQLDKSGLPSDRFFAERPEGSVSTLKIQRTQQEDSAVYLCASSFGQRNTEAFFGQGTRLTVV.

The chain has TRBV9 and TRBJ2-1; 9 bases agree with TRBD2. V lost 2 bases, J lost 7 bases, and 7 bases stayed unmatched. There are 15 residues in the CDR3. The germline gives CDR1 SGDLS, CDR2 YYNGEE. The CDR3 DNA reads as TGTGCCAGCAGCGTGGGACTAGCAAGGGGAAATGAGCAGTTCTTC. This gives the protein CASSVGLARGNEQFF.

DNA of the CDR3: TGTGCCAGCAGACCCAGGTTTTCACCCCTCCACTTT. The encoded protein is CASRPRFSPLHF. This chain uses TRBV6-6 with TRBJ1-6; D is undetermined. This CDR3 has 12 amino acids. Germline assignment: CDR1 MNHNY and CDR2 SVGAGI (reference sequence). V was cut by 6 bases and J by 9 bases, with 9 bases left in between.

V and J are TRBV4-2 and TRBJ1-3; 7 bases are a match to TRBD1. The CDR3 runs to 18 residues. Losses at the gene ends were 3 bases for V and 10 bases for J; bases not matched to a gene: 21. The germline CDR1 and CDR2 sequences are LGHNA and YNFKEQ. CDR3 in amino acids: CASSHQEQGGGGKGTIYF. The DNA of the CDR3 is TGTGCCAGCAGCCACCAGGAGCAGGGAGGAGGGGGCAAAGGGACCATATATTTT.

V usage is TRBV5-1 and J usage is TRBJ2-7; the match to TRBD1 covers 10 bases. The CDR3 extends over 16 amino acids. Germline assignment: CDR1 SGHRS and CDR2 YFSETQ. Germline trimming cut 2 bases from V and 7 bases from J; bases unmatched to any gene: 12. CDR3 loop: CASSFPRGRQGAEQYF. The CDR3 DNA follows: TGCGCCAGCAGCTTCCCCCGGGGGAGACAGGGGGCTGAGCAGTACTTC. Filled out from reference TRBV5-1 and TRBJ2-7, the complete variable domain reads KAGVTQTPRYLIKTRGQQVTLSCSPISGHRSVSWYQQTPGQGLQFLFEYFSETQRNKGNFPGRFSGRQFSNSRSEMNVSTLELGDSALYLCASSFPRGRQGAEQYFGPGTRLTVT.

This chain uses TRBV7-2 with TRBJ2-1, with 9 bases aligning to TRBD1. With V trimmed by 5 bases and J by 7 bases, 12 bases remained unmatched. The CDR3 is made up of 16 amino acids. Germline V gives CDR1 SGHTA, CDR2 FQGNSA. In DNA, the CDR3 is TGTGCCAGCAGCCCACTTCCGGGACAGGGTAGGAATGAGCAGTTCTTC. Its translation: CASSPLPGQGRNEQFF.

Here the CDR3 DNA reads TGCAGTGCTTTCCAAGGGAGCCTGCAGTACTTC. Translated, it gives CSAFQGSLQYF. The rearrangement links TRBV20-1 to TRBJ2-7, with D perhaps matching TRBD2 (5 bases). The length of the CDR3 is 11 residues. V was trimmed by 5 bases and J by 9 bases, leaving 14 bases between them. In germline, CDR1 is DFQATT, CDR2 SNEGSKA (reference sequence).

This chain uses TRBV19 with TRBJ1-1; D unresolved. The CDR3 totals 10 residues. Germline CDR1 LNHDA, CDR2 SQIVND (reference sequence). Trimming removed 9 bases from V and 3 bases from J, with 5 bases in between. The DNA of the CDR3 is TGTGCCAGGACATACACTGAAGCTTTCTTT. Protein: CARTYTEAFF.

The chain employs TRBV7-9 and TRBJ2-7; 15 bases align to TRBD2. Germline lookup yields CDR1 SEHNR and CDR2 FQNEAQ (reference sequence). The CDR3 extends over 18 amino acids. V lost 0 bases to trimming and J lost 6 bases; unmatched junction nucleotides: 9. The CDR3: CASSLARTSGRGLGEQYF. Written as DNA, the CDR3 is TGTGCCAGCAGCTTAGCGCGGACTAGCGGGAGGGGTTTGGGCGAGCAGTACTTC.

The chain links TRBV28 to TRBJ2-7, with 7 bases fitting TRBD2. Germline CDR1 and CDR2: MDHEN and SYDVKM. This CDR3 is 14 amino acids long. V was clipped by 1 base and J by 6 bases; unmatched bases: 6. CDR3 sequence (DNA): TGTGCCAGCAGTTTATACGGGAGGATGCTCGAGCAGTACTTC. Encoded protein: CASSLYGRMLEQYF.

This chain connects TRBV28 to TRBJ1-2, with D possibly TRBD1 on 6 matching bases. V lost 5 bases and J 8 bases, leaving 24 bases between the germline ends. The CDR3 is 16 amino acids. Looked up from germline, CDR1 is MDHEN and CDR2 is SYDVKM. The CDR3 DNA is TGTGCCAGCAGTCGCCCAAAACTCGACAGGCCGGGGGGCTACACCTTC. Encoded protein: CASSRPKLDRPGGYTF.

CDR3 protein: CSAPDQETQYF. The CDR3 nucleotides read TGCAGTGCCCCGGACCAAGAGACCCAGTACTTC. The chain links TRBV20-1 to TRBJ2-5; D unclear. CDR3 length equals 11 residues. Trimming pared 6 bases from V and 0 bases from J, leaving 5 bases between. Germline CDR1 is DFQATT and CDR2 is SNEGSKA (reference sequence).

The rearrangement uses TRBV7-2 and TRBJ1-2, with D hard to call. Deletions cut 2 bases from V and 2 bases from J, with 12 bases between. The CDR3 totals 15 residues. Germline CDR1 is SGHTA and CDR2 is FQGNSA. The CDR3 nucleotides are TGTGCCAGCAGCTTAACCCAGTTAGCGAACTATGGCTACACCTTC. The encoded protein is CASSLTQLANYGYTF.

The chain carries TRBV2 and TRBJ2-7; a weak D match, TRBD1 (5 bases). V was shortened by 8 bases and J by 2 bases, with 10 bases between the two germline ends. The CDR3 runs to 12 residues. Per germline, CDR1 SNHLY and CDR2 FYNNEI. The DNA for the CDR3 is TGTGCCAGCTCGACAGACGCCTACGAGCAGTACTTC. Its protein product is CASSTDAYEQYF.

V and J are TRBV15 and TRBJ2-2, with D hard to call. V was pared by 2 bases and J by 5 bases, with 9 bases between. Germline loops: CDR1 LNHNV, CDR2 YYDKDF (reference sequence). CDR3 size: 14 residues. In nucleotides, the CDR3 is TGTGCCACCAGCAGAAATGGCGGTACCGGGGAGCTGTTTTTT. It codes for CATSRNGGTGELFF.

This sequence joins TRBV9 and TRBJ2-2, with 12 bases fitting TRBD2. Trimming removed 2 bases from V and 6 bases from J; junction bases left unmatched: 14. The germline CDR1 and CDR2 sequences are SGDLS and YYNGEE. This CDR3 is built from 19 residues. In DNA form, the CDR3 reads TGTGCCAGCAGCGTGTTGGGGACTAGCGGGTTCGATGATCCCGGGGAGCTGTTTTTT. Its protein product is CASSVLGTSGFDDPGELFF.

This clone was picked up one time. The chain carries TRBV28 and TRBJ1-6; 10 bases agree with TRBD1. CDR1 MDHEN and CDR2 SYDVKM come from the germline V gene. With V trimmed by 5 bases and J by 8 bases, 9 bases remained unmatched. The CDR3 length is 16 residues. The CDR3 DNA is TGTGCCAGCAGTCCAGGGACAGGGGTTGCAGATTCACCCCTCCACTTT. It encodes CASSPGTGVADSPLHF.

This clone was seen only a few times. The chain uses TRBV6-2 or TRBV6-3 and TRBJ2-7, with 7 positions matching TRBD1. The V segment lost 2 bases and the J segment 3 bases; nucleotides outside the gene matches: 4. Germline-derived CDR1 and CDR2 are MNHEY and SVGEGT. CDR3 length: 14 residues. The CDR3 here is CASSYRGQNYEQYF. The CDR3 DNA sequence: TGTGCCAGCAGTTACAGGGGGCAGAACTACGAGCAGTACTTC.